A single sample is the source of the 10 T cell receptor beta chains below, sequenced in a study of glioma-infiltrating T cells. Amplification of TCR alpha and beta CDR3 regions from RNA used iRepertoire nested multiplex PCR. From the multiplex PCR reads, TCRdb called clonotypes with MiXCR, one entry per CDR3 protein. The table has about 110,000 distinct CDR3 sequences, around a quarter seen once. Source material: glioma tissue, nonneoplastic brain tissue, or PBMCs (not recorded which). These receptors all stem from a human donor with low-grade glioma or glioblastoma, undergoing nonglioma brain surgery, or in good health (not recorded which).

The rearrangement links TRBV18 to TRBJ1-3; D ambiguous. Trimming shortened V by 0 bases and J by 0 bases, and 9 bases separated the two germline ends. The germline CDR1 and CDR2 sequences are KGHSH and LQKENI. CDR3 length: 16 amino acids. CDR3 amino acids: CASSPPARASGNTIYF. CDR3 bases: TGTGCCAGCTCACCACCTGCCCGGGCCTCTGGAAACACCATATATTTT.

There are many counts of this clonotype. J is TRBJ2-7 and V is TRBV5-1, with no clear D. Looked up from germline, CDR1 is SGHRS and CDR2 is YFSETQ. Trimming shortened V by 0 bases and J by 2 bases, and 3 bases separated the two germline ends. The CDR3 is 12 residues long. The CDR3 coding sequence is TGCGCCAGCAGCTTGGACACCTACGAGCAGTACTTC. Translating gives CASSLDTYEQYF.

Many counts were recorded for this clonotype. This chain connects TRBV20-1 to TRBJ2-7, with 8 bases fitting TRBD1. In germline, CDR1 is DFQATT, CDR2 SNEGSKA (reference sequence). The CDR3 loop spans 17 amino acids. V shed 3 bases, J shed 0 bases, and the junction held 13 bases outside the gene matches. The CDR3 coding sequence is TGCAGTGCTAGGGGTATTCCGGGACAGGTTTCCTCCTACGAGCAGTACTTC. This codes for CSARGIPGQVSSYEQYF.

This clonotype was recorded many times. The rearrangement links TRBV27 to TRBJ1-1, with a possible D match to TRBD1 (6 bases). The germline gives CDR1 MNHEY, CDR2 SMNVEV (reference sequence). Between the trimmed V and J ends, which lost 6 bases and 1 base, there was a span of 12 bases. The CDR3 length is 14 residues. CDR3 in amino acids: CASRLTGSNTEAFF. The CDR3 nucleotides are TGTGCCAGCAGACTGACAGGCTCGAACACTGAAGCTTTCTTT.

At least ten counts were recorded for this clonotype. CDR3 nucleotide sequence: TGCGCCAGCAGCCAAGATGATAGGCCCTCCTACAATGAGCAGTTCTTC. This gives the protein CASSQDDRPSYNEQFF. The J gene is TRBJ2-1, the V gene TRBV4-1; no reliable D call. The germline V gene has CDR1 MGHRA and CDR2 YSYEKL. Trimming took off 0 bases at V and 0 bases at J, with 9 bases between the two ends. The CDR3 consists of 16 residues.

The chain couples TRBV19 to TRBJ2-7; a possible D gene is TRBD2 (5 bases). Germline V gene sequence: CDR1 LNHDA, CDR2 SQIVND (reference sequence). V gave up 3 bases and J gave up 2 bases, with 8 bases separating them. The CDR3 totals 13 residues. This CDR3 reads CASSMREPYEQYF. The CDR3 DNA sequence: TGTGCCAGTAGTATGAGGGAACCCTACGAGCAGTACTTC.

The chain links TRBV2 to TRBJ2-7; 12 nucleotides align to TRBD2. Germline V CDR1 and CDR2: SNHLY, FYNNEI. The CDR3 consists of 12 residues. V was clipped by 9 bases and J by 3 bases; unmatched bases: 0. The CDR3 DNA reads TGTGCCAGGACTAGCGGGAGCTACGAGCAGTACTTC. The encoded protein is CARTSGSYEQYF.

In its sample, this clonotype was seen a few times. CDR3 residues: CASSVRLAGESYEQYF. Here the CDR3 DNA reads TGTGCCAGCAGCGTGAGACTAGCGGGCGAATCCTACGAGCAGTACTTC. The J gene is TRBJ2-7, the V gene TRBV7-2; 10 bases map to TRBD2. Trimming took 5 bases from V and 1 from J; bases not matched to a gene: 8. CDR1 SGHTA and CDR2 FQGNSA come from the germline V gene. This CDR3 has 16 residues.

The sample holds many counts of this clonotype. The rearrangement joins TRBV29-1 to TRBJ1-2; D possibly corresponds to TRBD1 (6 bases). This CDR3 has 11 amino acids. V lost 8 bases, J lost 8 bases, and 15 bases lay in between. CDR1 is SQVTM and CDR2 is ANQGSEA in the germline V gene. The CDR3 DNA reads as TGCAGCTCCATCTGGGGGGGCGGCTACACCTTC. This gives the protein CSSIWGGGYTF.

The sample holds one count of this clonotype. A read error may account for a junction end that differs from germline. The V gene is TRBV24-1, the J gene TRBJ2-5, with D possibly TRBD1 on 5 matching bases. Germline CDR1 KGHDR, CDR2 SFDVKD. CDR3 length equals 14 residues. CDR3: CATSEYRLQETEYF. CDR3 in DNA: TGTGCCACCAGTGAGTACAGGTTGCAAGAGACCGAGTACTTC.